Following are 14 T cell receptor beta chains from one sample sequenced in a study of T cell responses to AZD1222 COVID-19 vaccine. Repertoires were generated with immunoSEQ multiplex PCR, while TCRdb's copy carries only in-frame clones and drops some. The table shows roughly 30,000 clones, with roughly 90% occurring only once. The specimen was peripheral blood, collected on day 0 of AZD1222 vaccination. The receptor set was obtained from an adult in good health.

The chain is built from TRBV5-1 and TRBJ1-2; the match to TRBD1 covers 9 bases. V lost 4 bases and J lost 8; bases outside the gene matches: 6. The CDR3 has 13 residues. Germline loops: CDR1 SGHRS, CDR2 YFSETQ. The CDR3 DNA follows: TGCGCCAGCAGCCCAAGGACAGGGGAGGGCTACACCTTC. The encoded protein is CASSPRTGEGYTF.

The table lists this clone with a few counts. The chain carries TRBV5-1 and TRBJ2-7; D not certain. Trimming removed 2 bases at V and 3 bases at J, with 12 bases between. This CDR3 is built from 14 residues. Germline V gene sequence: CDR1 SGHRS, CDR2 YFSETQ. The CDR3 loop is CASSLSLSGYEQYF. The CDR3 region has the DNA TGCGCCAGCAGCTTATCCCTCTCCGGCTACGAGCAGTACTTC.

The sample holds a few counts of this clone. The chain combines TRBV20-1 with TRBJ2-5; 10 bases match TRBD1. This CDR3 has 15 residues. With V trimmed by 3 bases and J by 2 bases, 6 bases remained unmatched. Germline V gives CDR1 DFQATT, CDR2 SNEGSKA (reference sequence). CDR3 amino acids: CSASPGTGAQETQYF. CDR3 coding DNA: TGCAGTGCTAGTCCCGGGACAGGGGCGCAAGAGACCCAGTACTTC.

This clone was seen only a few times. This sequence joins TRBV19 and TRBJ2-7; 7 nucleotides agree with TRBD1. The germline V gene encodes CDR1 LNHDA and CDR2 SQIVND (reference sequence). The J segment lost 3 bases and the V segment lost 3 bases, leaving 2 bases of the junction unmatched. The CDR3 totals 13 residues. The chain's CDR3 is CASSIRDSYEQYF. The CDR3 DNA follows: TGTGCCAGTAGTATCCGGGACAGCTACGAGCAGTACTTC.

The chain links TRBV27 to TRBJ2-4; 8 bases match TRBD1. The germline V gene has CDR1 MNHEY and CDR2 SMNVEV (reference sequence). V was pared by 8 bases and J by 1 base, with 4 bases of the junction left unmatched. The CDR3 covers 14 residues. The DNA for the CDR3 is TGTGCCAGCCACCGACAGGGGGCCAAAAACATTCAGTACTTC. Residues: CASHRQGAKNIQYF.

The chain is built from TRBV6-5 and TRBJ2-7; TRBD2 matches at 13 bases. The V segment lost 5 bases and the J segment 4 bases; nucleotides outside the gene matches: 5. Germline V gene data show CDR1 as MNHEY and CDR2 as SVGAGI. The CDR3 length is 15 residues. The CDR3 loop is CASSPTSGRGYEQYF. Written as DNA, the CDR3 is TGTGCCAGCAGTCCAACTAGCGGGAGGGGTTACGAGCAGTACTTC.

In its sample, this clone was seen a few times. V is TRBV5-4 and J is TRBJ2-1; tentatively, D is TRBD1 (5 bases). Trimming pared 4 bases from V and 2 bases from J, leaving 16 bases between. Germline-derived CDR1 and CDR2 are SGHNT and YYREEE (reference sequence). The CDR3 spans 16 residues. CDR3 sequence reads: CASSTGGASAYNEQFF. As DNA, the CDR3 is TGTGCCAGCAGCACGGGTGGGGCTTCCGCCTACAATGAGCAGTTCTTC.

The chain uses TRBV9 and TRBJ2-3, with D perhaps TRBD2 (5 bases). The CDR3 runs to 16 residues. Germline V gives CDR1 SGDLS, CDR2 YYNGEE. V lost 4 bases, J lost 5 bases, and 20 bases lay in between. The CDR3 sequence: CASSHPREEVLDTQYF. In DNA, the CDR3 is TGTGCCAGCAGCCACCCCCGGGAAGAGGTGCTAGATACGCAGTATTTT.

The V gene is TRBV5-1, the J gene TRBJ2-7; 9 nucleotides line up with TRBD1. CDR1 is SGHRS and CDR2 is YFSETQ in the germline V gene. The CDR3 spans 15 residues. V lost 3 bases to trimming and J lost 2 bases; unmatched junction nucleotides: 6. The DNA for the CDR3 is TGCGCCAGCAGCTGGGGACAGGGAGGCGCCTACGAGCAGTACTTC. It specifies CASSWGQGGAYEQYF.

The chain carries TRBV2 and TRBJ2-1; no firm D call. This CDR3 is 15 amino acids long. Trimming shortened V by 8 bases and J by 2 bases, and 16 bases separated the two germline ends. CDR1 is SNHLY and CDR2 is FYNNEI in the germline V gene. CDR3 in amino acids: CASLLEGPTYNEQFF. The CDR3 DNA sequence: TGTGCCAGCCTTCTGGAAGGGCCGACCTACAATGAGCAGTTCTTC.

J is TRBJ1-5 and V is TRBV19; D remains unclear. This CDR3 spans 13 amino acids. CDR1 and CDR2 (germline): LNHDA, SQIVND (reference sequence). Trimming removed 3 bases from V and 4 bases from J, with 7 bases in between. The CDR3, as DNA: TGTGCCAGTAGTATCAGTGGAAATCAGCCCCAGCATTTT. Amino acid sequence: CASSISGNQPQHF.

V is TRBV11-2 and J is TRBJ1-3, with 7 bases that match TRBD1. Per germline, CDR1 SGHAT and CDR2 FQNNGV. Germline trimming cut 6 bases from V and 1 base from J; bases unmatched to any gene: 6. CDR3 length: 15 residues. CDR3: CASRPGQRSGNTIYF. The CDR3 region has the DNA TGTGCCAGCAGACCGGGACAGCGGTCTGGAAACACCATATATTTT.

The V and J genes are TRBV9 and TRBJ2-7; D is undetermined. The V gene lost 3 bases and the J gene lost 6 bases, with 13 bases spanning the gap. This CDR3 has 13 amino acids. The germline V gene has CDR1 SGDLS and CDR2 YYNGEE. CDR3 nucleotide sequence: TGTGCCAGCAGCGAGGCTACTTCTTCCGAGCAGTACTTC. Residues: CASSEATSSEQYF.

V and J are TRBV5-1 and TRBJ2-3; D is uncertain. The germline CDR1 and CDR2 sequences are SGHRS and YFSETQ. The CDR3 has 16 amino acids. Trimming left V 0 bases short and J 0 bases short, with 11 bases between. Here the CDR3 reads CASSLETPRSTDTQYF. The DNA of the CDR3 is TGCGCCAGCAGCTTGGAGACCCCGCGCAGCACAGATACGCAGTATTTT. Drawing the rest from reference TRBV5-1 and TRBJ2-3, the complete variable domain is KAGVTQTPRYLIKTRGQQVTLSCSPISGHRSVSWYQQTPGQGLQFLFEYFSETQRNKGNFPGRFSGRQFSNSRSEMNVSTLELGDSALYLCASSLETPRSTDTQYFGPGTRLTVL.